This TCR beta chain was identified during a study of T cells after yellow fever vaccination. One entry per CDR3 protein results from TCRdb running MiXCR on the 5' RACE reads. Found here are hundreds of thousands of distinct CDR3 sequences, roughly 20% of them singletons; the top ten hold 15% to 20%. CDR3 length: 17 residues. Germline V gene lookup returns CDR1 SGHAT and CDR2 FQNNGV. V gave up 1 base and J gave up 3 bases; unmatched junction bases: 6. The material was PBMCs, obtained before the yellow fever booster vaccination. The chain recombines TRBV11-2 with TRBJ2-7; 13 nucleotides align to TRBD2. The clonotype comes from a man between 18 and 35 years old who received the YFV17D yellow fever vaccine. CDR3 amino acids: CASSLGTSGGPYYEQYF. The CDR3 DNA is TGTGCCAGCAGCTTAGGGACTAGCGGGGGACCATACTACGAGCAGTACTTC. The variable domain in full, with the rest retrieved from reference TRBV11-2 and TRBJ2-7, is EAGVAQSPRYKIIEKRQSVAFWCNPISGHATLYWYQQILGQGPKLLIQFQNNGVVDDSQLPKDRFSAERLKGVDSTLKIQPAKLEDSAVYLCASSLGTSGGPYYEQYFGPGTRLTVT.